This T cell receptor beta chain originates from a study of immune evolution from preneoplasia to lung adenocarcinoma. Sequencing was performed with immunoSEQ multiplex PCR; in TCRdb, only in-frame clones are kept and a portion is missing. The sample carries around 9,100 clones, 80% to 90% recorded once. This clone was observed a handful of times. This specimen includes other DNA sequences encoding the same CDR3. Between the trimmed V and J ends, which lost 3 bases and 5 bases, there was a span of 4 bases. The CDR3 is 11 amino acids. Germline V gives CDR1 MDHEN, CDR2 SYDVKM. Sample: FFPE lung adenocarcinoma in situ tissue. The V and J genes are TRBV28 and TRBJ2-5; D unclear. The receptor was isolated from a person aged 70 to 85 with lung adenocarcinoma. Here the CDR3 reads CASSLEETQYF. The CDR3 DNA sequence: TGTGCCAGCAGTTTGGAGGAGACCCAGTACTTC.